These T cell receptor beta chains were read from a single sample in a study of blood T cell repertoires in COVID-19. Assay: immunoSEQ multiplex PCR; the TCRdb copy retains only in-frame clones and omits some. This sample has 150,000 to 160,000 clones, with around 83% found just once. The sample taken for sequencing was peripheral blood. These receptors were obtained from a woman aged 50 to 60 with acute or convalescent COVID-19. Both conserved end residues are trimmed from each CDR3. The order of the fields is V gene, CDR3 protein.

V gene: TRBV9
CDR3 protein: ASSVRQGGPKNIQY

V gene: TRBV18
CDR3 protein: ASSPVLAGGQETQY

V gene: TRBV19
CDR3 protein: ASSIGGLRGNQPQH

V gene: TRBV6-2/TRBV6-3
CDR3 protein: ASSYPGTEKQPQH

V gene: TRBV4-2
CDR3 protein: ASSQGESTGELF

V gene: TRBV5-1
CDR3 protein: ASSWGQGGNEQF

V gene: TRBV6-5
CDR3 protein: ASRLGANTEAF

V gene: TRBV28
CDR3 protein: ASSRGDTGELF

V gene: TRBV7-9
CDR3 protein: ASNPGGARSLNTEAF

V gene: TRBV3-1/TRBV3-2
CDR3 protein: ASSQDVGEAYGYT

V gene: TRBV3-1/TRBV3-2
CDR3 protein: ASSPLGLVQEQY

V gene: TRBV12-3/TRBV12-4
CDR3 protein: ASKRGTDYGYT

V gene: TRBV10-3
CDR3 protein: AITGGHQNTEAF

V gene: TRBV11-2
CDR3 protein: ASSLGGLAGAGETQY

V gene: TRBV11-2
CDR3 protein: ASTKGGGGETQY

V gene: TRBV6-1
CDR3 protein: ASSEGTGVTNEKLF

V gene: TRBV6-2/TRBV6-3
CDR3 protein: ASSYVTGGLGETQY

V gene: TRBV19
CDR3 protein: ASSARTSYEQY

V gene: TRBV2
CDR3 protein: ASREDSTGANVLT

V gene: TRBV7-6
CDR3 protein: ASSLVAGPYSNQPQH

V gene: TRBV19
CDR3 protein: ASKDRLYEQY

V gene: TRBV4-2
CDR3 protein: ASSQDPRDTDTQY

V gene: TRBV10-3
CDR3 protein: AISDTLKRGGIAF

V gene: TRBV11-3
CDR3 protein: ASSLGRSSYNEQF

V gene: TRBV5-1
CDR3 protein: ASSLGRGSGAQETQY

V gene: TRBV11-2
CDR3 protein: ASSPQRAVDGYT

V gene: TRBV9
CDR3 protein: ASSAYHSATSTDTQY

V gene: TRBV10-3
CDR3 protein: AISERLAGDIQY

V gene: TRBV7-6
CDR3 protein: ASSSTGGGQPQH

V gene: TRBV27
CDR3 protein: ASSPKPGGTQY

V gene: TRBV7-2
CDR3 protein: ASSQSGIVGTGVGQY

V gene: TRBV5-8
CDR3 protein: ASSRLPGQARPYEQY

V gene: TRBV24-1
CDR3 protein: ATSERTGTVDGYT

V gene: TRBV9
CDR3 protein: ASTRWQGSTNEKLF

V gene: TRBV5-1
CDR3 protein: ASSPRLAGTNFDEQF

V gene: TRBV10-3
CDR3 protein: AISESGLAGGPDNEQF

V gene: TRBV29-1
CDR3 protein: SVDQAEGFEGYGYT

V gene: TRBV5-5
CDR3 protein: ASTPDGSGETQY

V gene: TRBV6-6
CDR3 protein: ASSTTGEQNTIY

V gene: TRBV19
CDR3 protein: ASSIRTGTNEKLF

V gene: TRBV4-3
CDR3 protein: ASSHRTGEYTGELF

V gene: TRBV5-6
CDR3 protein: ASSLHRDRPYEQY

V gene: TRBV5-6
CDR3 protein: ASSPIGTGGLYEQY

V gene: TRBV12-3/TRBV12-4
CDR3 protein: ASAIGGHTEAF

V gene: TRBV6-2/TRBV6-3
CDR3 protein: ASSWRGSGIYQETQY

V gene: TRBV6-1
CDR3 protein: ASSETGVRGYT

V gene: TRBV7-2
CDR3 protein: ASSVGLALTGELF

V gene: TRBV6-5
CDR3 protein: ASSPGLVNTGELF

V gene: TRBV2
CDR3 protein: ASTSPGEGYEQY

V gene: TRBV7-2
CDR3 protein: ASSLPGVGNTIY

V gene: TRBV5-1
CDR3 protein: ASSLSLQGAYGYT